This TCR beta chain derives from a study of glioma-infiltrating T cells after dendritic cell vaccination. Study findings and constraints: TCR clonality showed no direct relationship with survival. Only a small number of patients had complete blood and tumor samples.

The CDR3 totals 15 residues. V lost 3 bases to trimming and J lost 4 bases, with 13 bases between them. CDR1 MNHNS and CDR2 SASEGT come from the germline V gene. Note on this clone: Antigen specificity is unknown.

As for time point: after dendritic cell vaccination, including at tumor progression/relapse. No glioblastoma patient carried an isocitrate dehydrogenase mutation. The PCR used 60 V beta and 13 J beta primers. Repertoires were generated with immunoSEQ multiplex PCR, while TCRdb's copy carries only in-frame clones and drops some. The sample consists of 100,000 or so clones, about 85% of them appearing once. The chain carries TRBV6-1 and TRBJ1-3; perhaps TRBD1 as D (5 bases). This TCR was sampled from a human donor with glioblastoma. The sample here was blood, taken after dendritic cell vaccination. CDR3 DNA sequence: TGTGCCAGCAGTGAGACAGCGCTCTCGGGAAACACCATATATTTT. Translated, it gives CASSETALSGNTIYF.